One sample yielded the 7 T cell receptor beta chains listed below, sequenced in a study of cytomegalovirus exposure and HLA in healthy donors. The method was immunoSEQ multiplex PCR; TCRdb's version includes in-frame clones alone and lacks a portion of them. Of more than 300,000 clones in the sample, 75% to 90% were seen once. The source material was PBMCs. Receptors were obtained from a young woman in good health and CMV-seronegative.

This chain uses TRBV27 with TRBJ2-5; TRBD2 matches at 7 bases. This CDR3 comprises 17 residues. Trimming at V came to 5 bases and at J to 2 bases, leaving 14 bases not matched to a gene. Germline V CDR1 and CDR2: MNHEY, SMNVEV (reference sequence). CDR3 loop: CASSPAWGGEIQETQYF. DNA of the CDR3: TGTGCCAGCAGTCCCGCCTGGGGGGGAGAGATACAAGAGACCCAGTACTTC.

The sample holds one count of this clone. The chain recombines TRBV5-1 with TRBJ2-7; the match to TRBD2 covers 9 bases. Losses at the gene ends were 4 bases for V and 3 bases for J; bases not matched to a gene: 5. The CDR3 runs 14 residues. Germline-derived CDR1 and CDR2 are SGHRS and YFSETQ. The CDR3 sequence is CASSPSGGLYEQYF. The CDR3 DNA follows: TGCGCCAGCAGCCCGAGCGGGGGGCTCTACGAGCAGTACTTC.

The chain has TRBV7-8 and TRBJ2-1, with 8 bases matching TRBD2. Germline V gene lookup returns CDR1 SGHVS and CDR2 FQNEAQ. The CDR3 covers 16 residues. Trimming took 3 bases from V and 3 from J; bases not matched to a gene: 7. In nucleotides, the CDR3 is TGTGCCAGCAGCTTTATTCCGGGAGGGGACTACAATGAGCAGTTCTTC. Its protein product is CASSFIPGGDYNEQFF. Looking up the rest from reference TRBV7-8 and TRBJ2-1 gives the full variable domain: GAGVSQSPRYKVAKRGQDVALRCDPISGHVSLFWYQQALGQGPEFLTYFQNEAQLDKSGLPSDRFFAERPEGSVSTLKIQRTQQEDSAVYLCASSFIPGGDYNEQFFGPGTRLTVL.

CDR3 protein: CASSHHRTEVYEQYF. The CDR3 bases are TGTGCCAGCAGCCACCACCGGACAGAAGTTTACGAGCAGTACTTC. V usage is TRBV11-1 and J usage is TRBJ2-7; possible D gene TRBD1, 6 bases. The germline CDR1 and CDR2 sequences are SGHAT and FQDESV (reference sequence). The V gene lost 5 bases and the J gene lost 4 bases, with 18 bases spanning the gap. The CDR3 runs 15 residues.

The chain joins TRBV6-6 to TRBJ2-7, with D possibly being TRBD1 (6 bases). Trimming removed 0 bases at V and 5 bases at J, with 11 bases between. This CDR3 has 14 amino acids. Germline V gene data show CDR1 as MNHNY and CDR2 as SVGAGI (reference sequence). CDR3 DNA: TGTGCCAGCAGTTACTCGCAGGGGAGCCACGAGCAGTACTTC. This encodes CASSYSQGSHEQYF.

This clone has a single count. The chain links TRBV18 to TRBJ2-7; D is perhaps TRBD2 (6 bases). Per the germline V gene, CDR1 is KGHSH and CDR2 is LQKENI. The CDR3 contains 16 residues. V lost 1 base to trimming and J lost 2 bases, with 15 bases between them. The CDR3 region has the DNA TGTGCCAGCTCACCACGGGGACCCGGGGGAACCTACGAGCAGTACTTC. Translating it yields CASSPRGPGGTYEQYF.

This sequence joins TRBV28 and TRBJ1-1; 10 bases are shared with TRBD1. Germline CDR1 MDHEN, CDR2 SYDVKM. This CDR3 is built from 13 residues. The V and J ends lost 6 bases and 5 bases, in that order; junction bases with no gene match: 3. CDR3 amino acids: CASRDRGRTEAFF. DNA of the CDR3: TGTGCCAGCAGGGACAGGGGGAGAACTGAAGCTTTCTTT.